This entry features one T cell receptor (beta chain) sequence. What it binds is not known. Primers: 60 Vbeta forward and 13 Jbeta reverse. TCRdb's table, derived via immunoSEQ multiplex PCR, lists solely in-frame clones and lacks some. The sample holds some 170,000 clones, more than 80% seen once. This entry is derived from a study of cytomegalovirus exposure and HLA in healthy donors. Regarding the study as a whole: Among CMV-associated TCR beta chains, most appeared HLA-restricted in a later analysis. It was only CMV serostatus that was available as immune exposure information.

Germline values: CDR1 MNHEY, CDR2 SVGAGI. There are 15 residues in the CDR3. With 5 bases removed from V and 5 bases from J, the gap between germline ends came to 18 bases. The gene calls are TRBV6-5 and TRBJ2-5, with a weak D call TRBD2 (6 bases). Sequencing input: PBMCs. The clonotype comes from a woman in her late teens or twenties in good health and CMV-seropositive. CDR3 region: CASSPGGEVGETQYF. CDR3 sequence (DNA): TGTGCCAGCAGTCCGGGCGGGGAGGTCGGGGAGACCCAGTACTTC.